The clone carrying this TCR beta chain was found a few times. The target antigen is unknown. From germline, CDR1 is SGHRS and CDR2 YFSETQ. CDR3 length equals 14 residues. J was trimmed by 6 bases and V by 2 bases; bases with no gene match: 2. The data were taken from a study of T cells in localized non-small cell lung cancer. Study outcomes and limitations: Median approximately 58 top-100 tumor clones were shared with paired adjacent lung.

Repertoires were generated with immunoSEQ multiplex PCR, while TCRdb's copy carries only in-frame clones and drops some. The data contain under 70,000 clones, roughly 88% of them singletons. The chain carries TRBV5-1 and TRBJ2-3; 11 bases are a match to TRBD2. The material was peripheral blood, obtained before any cancer treatment. This sequence originates from a woman between 40 and 69 years old with stage I lung adenocarcinoma. The DNA for the CDR3 is TGCGCCAGCAGCTTTAGCGGGGGGGCGGATACGCAGTATTTT. Translating gives CASSFSGGADTQYF.